This is a list of T cell receptor beta chains from one sample in a study of cytomegalovirus exposure and HLA in healthy donors. Repertoires were generated with immunoSEQ multiplex PCR, while TCRdb's copy carries only in-frame clones and drops some. In the table there are 95,000 to 130,000 clones, 9.5% of which are singletons. The sequencing input was PBMCs. Receptors were obtained from a man aged 25 to 40 in good health and CMV-seronegative. Each CDR3 is given with its conserved first and last residue. The order of the fields is J gene, V gene, D gene, clone size, CDR3 protein, CDR3 DNA. D genes are given only for firm matches. Rows may omit the clone size; those that give it use once, few, many or a size class.

J: TRBJ1-5
V: TRBV4-3
D: -
size: -
CDR3: CASSQAGTSQQPQHF
DNA: TGCGCCAGCAGCCAAGCAGGGACATCGCAGCAGCCCCAGCATTTT

J: TRBJ2-3
V: TRBV9
D: TRBD1
size: -
CDR3: CATSRTGVTDTQYF
DNA: TGTGCCACCTCGCGGACAGGGGTCACAGATACGCAGTATTTT

J: TRBJ2-7
V: TRBV11-3
D: TRBD2
size: -
CDR3: CASSRLAGARYEQYF
DNA: TGTGCCAGCAGTAGACTAGCGGGAGCTCGCTACGAGCAGTACTTC

J: TRBJ2-1
V: TRBV9
D: TRBD2
size: -
CDR3: CASSVGLSGGDNEQFF
DNA: TGTGCCAGCAGCGTAGGCCTAAGCGGGGGAGACAATGAGCAGTTCTTC

J: TRBJ2-2
V: TRBV10-1
D: -
size: -
CDR3: CASRGAGGELFF
DNA: TGCGCCAGCCGGGGGGCGGGCGGGGAGCTGTTTTTT

J: TRBJ1-2
V: TRBV6-1
D: -
size: few
CDR3: CASSVQGGSYGYTF
DNA: TGTGCCAGCAGTGTTCAGGGTGGTAGCTATGGCTACACCTTC

J: TRBJ1-5
V: TRBV10-3
D: -
size: few
CDR3: CAISESQGLMGNQPQHF
DNA: TGTGCCATCAGTGAGTCCCAGGGTTTGATGGGAAATCAGCCCCAGCATTTT

J: TRBJ1-2
V: TRBV4-3
D: TRBD1
size: -
CDR3: CASSQDSQGARYGYAF
DNA: TGCGCCAGCAGCCAAGATTCCCAGGGGGCTCGGTATGGCTACGCCTTC

J: TRBJ1-1
V: TRBV2
D: -
size: -
CDR3: CASRELIWATKNTEAFF
DNA: TGTGCCAGCAGGGAACTGATTTGGGCCACAAAGAACACTGAAGCTTTCTTT

J: TRBJ2-6
V: TRBV15
D: -
size: -
CDR3: CATSAGELGANVLTF
DNA: TGTGCCACCAGCGCCGGGGAGCTGGGGGCCAACGTCCTGACTTTC